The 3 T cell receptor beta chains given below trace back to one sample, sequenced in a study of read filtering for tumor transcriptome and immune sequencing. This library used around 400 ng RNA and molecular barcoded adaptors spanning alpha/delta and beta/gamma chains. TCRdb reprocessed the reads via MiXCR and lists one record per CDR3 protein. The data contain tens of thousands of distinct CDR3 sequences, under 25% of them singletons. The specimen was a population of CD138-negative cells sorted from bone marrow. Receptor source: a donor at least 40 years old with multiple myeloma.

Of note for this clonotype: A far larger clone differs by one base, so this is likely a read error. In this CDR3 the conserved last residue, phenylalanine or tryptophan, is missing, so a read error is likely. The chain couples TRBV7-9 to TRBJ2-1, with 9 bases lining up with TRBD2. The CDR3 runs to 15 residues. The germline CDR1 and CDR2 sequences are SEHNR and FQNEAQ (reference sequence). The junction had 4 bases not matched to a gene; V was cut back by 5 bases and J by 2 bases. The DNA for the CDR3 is TGTGCCAGCAGCCTAACTAGCGGGCCCTACAATGAGCAGTTCCTC. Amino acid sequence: CASSLTSGPYNEQFL.

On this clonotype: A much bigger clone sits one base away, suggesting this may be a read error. The CDR3 coding sequence is TGTGCCAGCACCCTCCTCAGGGGGGGAGAAGCTTTCTTT. Translating it yields CASTLLRGGEAFF. The V gene is TRBV12-3 or TRBV12-4, the J gene TRBJ1-1, with 7 bases lining up with TRBD1. The CDR3 spans 13 residues. The J segment lost 8 bases and the V segment lost 7 bases, leaving 10 bases of the junction unmatched.

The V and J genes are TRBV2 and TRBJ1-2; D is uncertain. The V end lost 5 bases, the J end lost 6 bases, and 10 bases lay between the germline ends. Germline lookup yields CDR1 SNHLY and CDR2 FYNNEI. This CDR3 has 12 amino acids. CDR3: CASSLSNDGYTF. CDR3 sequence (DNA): TGTGCCAGCAGTTTATCCAATGATGGCTACACCTTC. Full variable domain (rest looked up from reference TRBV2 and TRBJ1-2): EPEVTQTPSHQVTQMGQEVILRCVPISNHLYFYWYRQILGQKVEFLVSFYNNEISEKSEIFDDQFSVERPDGSNFTLKIRSTKLEDSAMYFCASSLSNDGYTFGSGTRLTVV.